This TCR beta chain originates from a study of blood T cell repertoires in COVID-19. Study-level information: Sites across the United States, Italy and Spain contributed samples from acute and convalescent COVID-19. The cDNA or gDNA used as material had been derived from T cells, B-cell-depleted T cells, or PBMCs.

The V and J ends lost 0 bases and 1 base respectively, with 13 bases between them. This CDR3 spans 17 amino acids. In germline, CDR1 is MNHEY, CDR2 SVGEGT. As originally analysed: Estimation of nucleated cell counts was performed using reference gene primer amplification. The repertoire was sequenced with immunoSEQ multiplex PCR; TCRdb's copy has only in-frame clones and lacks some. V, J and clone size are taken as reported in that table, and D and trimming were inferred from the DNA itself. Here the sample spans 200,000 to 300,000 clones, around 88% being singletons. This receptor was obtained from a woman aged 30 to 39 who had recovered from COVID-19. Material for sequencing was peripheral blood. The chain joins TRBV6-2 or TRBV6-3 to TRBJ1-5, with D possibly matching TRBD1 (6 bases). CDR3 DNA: TGTGCCAGCAGTTACTCTATGGGGCAGGGGAGCAATCAGCCCCAGCATTTT. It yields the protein CASSYSMGQGSNQPQHF.